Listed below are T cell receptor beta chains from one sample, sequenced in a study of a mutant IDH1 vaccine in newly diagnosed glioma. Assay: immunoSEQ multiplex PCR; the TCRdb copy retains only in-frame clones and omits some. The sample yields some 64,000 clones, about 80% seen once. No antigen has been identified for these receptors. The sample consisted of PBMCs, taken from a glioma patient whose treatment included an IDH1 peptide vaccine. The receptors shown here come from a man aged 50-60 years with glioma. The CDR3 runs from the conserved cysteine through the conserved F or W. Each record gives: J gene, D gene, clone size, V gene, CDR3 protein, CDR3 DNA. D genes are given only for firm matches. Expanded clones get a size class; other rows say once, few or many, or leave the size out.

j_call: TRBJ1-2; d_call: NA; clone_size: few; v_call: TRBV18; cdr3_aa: CASSPPAGSVYGYTF; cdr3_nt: TGTGCCAGCTCACCACCAGCGGGGTCAGTCTATGGCTACACCTTC
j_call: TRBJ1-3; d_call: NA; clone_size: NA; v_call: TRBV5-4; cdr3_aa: CASSLGGTSGNTIYF; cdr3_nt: TGTGCCAGCAGCTTGGGAGGAACCTCTGGAAACACCATATATTTT
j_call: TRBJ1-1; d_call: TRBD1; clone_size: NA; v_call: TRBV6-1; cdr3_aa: CASSEQGAQDTEAFF; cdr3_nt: TGTGCCAGCAGCGAACAGGGGGCTCAGGACACTGAAGCTTTCTTT
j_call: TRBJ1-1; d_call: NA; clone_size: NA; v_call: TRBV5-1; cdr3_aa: CASSLAPANTEAFF; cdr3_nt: TGCGCCAGCAGCTTGGCCCCAGCGAACACTGAAGCTTTCTTT
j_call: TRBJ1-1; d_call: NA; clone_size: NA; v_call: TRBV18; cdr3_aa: CASLPDLNTEAFF; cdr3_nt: TGTGCCAGCTTGCCTGACTTGAACACTGAAGCTTTCTTT
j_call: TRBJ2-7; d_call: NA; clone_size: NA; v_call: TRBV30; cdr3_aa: CACQEFSYEQYF; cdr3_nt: TGTGCCTGCCAGGAGTTCTCCTACGAGCAGTACTTC
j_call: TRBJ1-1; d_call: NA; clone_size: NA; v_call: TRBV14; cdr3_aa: CASSPKRNTEAFF; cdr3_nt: TGTGCCAGCAGCCCCAAGAGGAACACTGAAGCTTTCTTT
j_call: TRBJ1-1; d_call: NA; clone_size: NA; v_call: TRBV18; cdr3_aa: CASSPTQTNTEAFF; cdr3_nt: TGTGCCAGCTCACCAACACAGACGAACACTGAAGCTTTCTTT
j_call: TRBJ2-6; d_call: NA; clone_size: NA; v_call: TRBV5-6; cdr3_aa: CASSLWGAGANVLTF; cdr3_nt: TGTGCCAGCAGCCTTTGGGGAGCCGGGGCCAACGTCCTGACTTTC
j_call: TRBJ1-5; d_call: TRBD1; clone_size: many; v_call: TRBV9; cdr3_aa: CASSPGQGNQPQHF; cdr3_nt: TGTGCCAGCAGCCCAGGACAGGGCAATCAGCCCCAGCATTTT
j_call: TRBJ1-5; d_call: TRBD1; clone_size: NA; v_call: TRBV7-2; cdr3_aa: CASSWRGTGSPQHF; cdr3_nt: TGTGCCAGCAGCTGGAGGGGGACAGGGTCGCCCCAGCATTTT
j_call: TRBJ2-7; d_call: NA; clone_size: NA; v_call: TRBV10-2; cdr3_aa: CASGTGNEQYF; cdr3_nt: TGCGCCAGCGGAACAGGAAACGAGCAGTACTTC
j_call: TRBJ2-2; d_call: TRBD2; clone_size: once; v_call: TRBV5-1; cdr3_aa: CASSVPTSGSTGELFF; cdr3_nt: TGCGCCAGCAGCGTACCGACTAGCGGGAGTACCGGGGAGCTGTTTTTT
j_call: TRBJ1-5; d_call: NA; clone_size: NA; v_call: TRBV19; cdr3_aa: CASSTRDDGNQPQHF; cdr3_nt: TGTGCCAGTAGTACCAGGGATGATGGCAATCAGCCCCAGCATTTT
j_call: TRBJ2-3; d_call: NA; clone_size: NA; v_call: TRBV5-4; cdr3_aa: CASSSRGLTDTQYF; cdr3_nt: TGTGCCAGCAGCTCAAGGGGCCTCACAGATACGCAGTATTTT
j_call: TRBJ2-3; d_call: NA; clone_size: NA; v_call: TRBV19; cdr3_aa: CASSIGRGGDTQYF; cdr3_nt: TGTGCCAGTAGTATAGGCAGGGGTGGAGATACGCAGTATTTT